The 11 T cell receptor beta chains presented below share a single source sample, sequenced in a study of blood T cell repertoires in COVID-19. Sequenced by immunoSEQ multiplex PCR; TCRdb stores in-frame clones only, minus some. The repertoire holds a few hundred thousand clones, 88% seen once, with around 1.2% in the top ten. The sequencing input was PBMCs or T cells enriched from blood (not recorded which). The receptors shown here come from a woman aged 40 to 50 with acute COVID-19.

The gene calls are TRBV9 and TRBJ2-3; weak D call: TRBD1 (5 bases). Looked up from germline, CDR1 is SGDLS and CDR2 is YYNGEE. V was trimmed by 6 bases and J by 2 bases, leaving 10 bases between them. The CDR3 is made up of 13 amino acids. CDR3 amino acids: CASTRQTTDTQYF. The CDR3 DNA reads TGTGCCAGCACTAGACAGACCACAGATACGCAGTATTTT.

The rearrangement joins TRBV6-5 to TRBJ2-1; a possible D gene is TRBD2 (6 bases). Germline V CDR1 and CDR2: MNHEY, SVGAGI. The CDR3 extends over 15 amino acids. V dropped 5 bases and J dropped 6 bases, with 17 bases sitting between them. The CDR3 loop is CASSTLGGGPNEQFF. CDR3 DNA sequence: TGTGCCAGCAGTACCCTTGGCGGAGGGCCCAATGAGCAGTTCTTC.

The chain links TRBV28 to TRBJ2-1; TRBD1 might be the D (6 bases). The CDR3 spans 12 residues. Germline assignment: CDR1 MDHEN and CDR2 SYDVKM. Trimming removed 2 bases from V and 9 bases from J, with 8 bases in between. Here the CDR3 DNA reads TGTGCCAGCAGTTTAAGAGGGGGTGAGCAGTTCTTC. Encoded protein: CASSLRGGEQFF. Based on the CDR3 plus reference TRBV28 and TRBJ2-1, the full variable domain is DVKVTQSSRYLVKRTGEKVFLECVQDMDHENMFWYRQDPGLGLRLIYFSYDVKMKEKGDIPEGYSVSREKKERFSLILESASTNQTSMYLCASSLRGGEQFFGPGTRLTVL.

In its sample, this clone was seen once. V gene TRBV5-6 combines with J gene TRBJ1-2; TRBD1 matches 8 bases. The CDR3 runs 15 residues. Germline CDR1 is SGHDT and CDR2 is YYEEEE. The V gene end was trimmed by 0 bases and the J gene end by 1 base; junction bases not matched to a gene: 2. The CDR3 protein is CASSLGRGLNYGYTF. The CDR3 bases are TGTGCCAGCAGCTTGGGCAGGGGGCTTAACTATGGCTACACCTTC.

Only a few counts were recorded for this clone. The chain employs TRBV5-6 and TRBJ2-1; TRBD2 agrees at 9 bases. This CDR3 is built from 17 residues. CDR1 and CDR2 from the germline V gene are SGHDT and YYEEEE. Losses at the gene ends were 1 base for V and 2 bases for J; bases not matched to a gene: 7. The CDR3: CASSLRGRTSAYNEQFF. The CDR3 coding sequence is TGTGCCAGCAGCTTGCGGGGTCGGACTAGCGCCTACAATGAGCAGTTCTTC.

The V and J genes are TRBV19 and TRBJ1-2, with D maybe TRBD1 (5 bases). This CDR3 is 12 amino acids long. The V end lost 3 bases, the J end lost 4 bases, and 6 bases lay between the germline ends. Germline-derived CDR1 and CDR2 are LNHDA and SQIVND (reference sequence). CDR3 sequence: CASSMQGYGYTF. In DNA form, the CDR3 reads TGTGCCAGTAGTATGCAGGGCTATGGCTACACCTTC.

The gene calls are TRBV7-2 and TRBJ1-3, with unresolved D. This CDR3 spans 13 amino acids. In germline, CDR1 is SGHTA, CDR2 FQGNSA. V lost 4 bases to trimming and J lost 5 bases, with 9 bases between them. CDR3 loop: CASSSDTRNTIYF. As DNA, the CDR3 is TGTGCCAGCAGCTCCGACACTCGAAACACCATATATTTT.

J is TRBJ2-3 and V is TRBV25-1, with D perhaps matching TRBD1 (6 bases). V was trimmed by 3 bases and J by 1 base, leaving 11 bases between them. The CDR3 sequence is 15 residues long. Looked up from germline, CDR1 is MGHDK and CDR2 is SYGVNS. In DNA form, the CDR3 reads TGTGCCAGCAGTGACCCCGGGACACGCACAGATACGCAGTATTTT. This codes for CASSDPGTRTDTQYF.

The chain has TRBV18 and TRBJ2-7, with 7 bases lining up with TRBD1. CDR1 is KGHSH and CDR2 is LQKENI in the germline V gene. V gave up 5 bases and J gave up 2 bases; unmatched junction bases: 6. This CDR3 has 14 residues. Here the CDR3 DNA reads TGTGCCAGCTCAACCGGGACAGAGACCTACGAGCAGTACGTC. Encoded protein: CASSTGTETYEQYV.

CDR3 protein: CASTLRRGQSYEQYF. CDR3 DNA: TGTGCCAGCACCCTTAGGAGAGGACAGAGCTACGAGCAGTACTTC. The chain combines TRBV27 with TRBJ2-7; D is possibly TRBD1 (6 bases). The CDR3 sequence is 15 residues long. The V end was cut by 7 bases, the J end by 3 bases, with 19 bases between. CDR1 and CDR2 from the germline V gene are MNHEY and SMNVEV (reference sequence).

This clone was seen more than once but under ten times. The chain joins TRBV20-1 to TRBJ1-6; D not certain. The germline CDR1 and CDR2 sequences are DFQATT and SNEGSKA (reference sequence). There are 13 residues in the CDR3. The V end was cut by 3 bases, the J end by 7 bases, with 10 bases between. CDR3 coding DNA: TGCAGTGCTAGTCCGGCGGTAAATTCACCCCTCCACTTT. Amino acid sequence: CSASPAVNSPLHF.